These T cell receptor beta chains were read from a single sample in a study of blood T cell repertoires in COVID-19. Assay used: immunoSEQ multiplex PCR; TCRdb lists only in-frame clones, some missing. The repertoire holds 200,000 to 250,000 clones, with under 85% as singletons. The specimen was PBMCs or T cells enriched from blood (not recorded which). These receptors originate from a man aged 55-75 years who had recovered from COVID-19. Both conserved end residues are part of each CDR3. A D gene is named only where the DNA matches it firmly. Clone size appears in some rows only: once, few, many, or a class for an expanded clone.

14,TRBV7-9,.,TRBJ2-5,.,TGTGCCAGCAGCTTCAAGCAAGCGAGGGAGACCCAGTACTTC,CASSFKQARETQYF
12,TRBV7-9,.,TRBJ1-2,.,TGTGCCAGCAGCTTCCCGGTCCCTGGCTACACCTTC,CASSFPVPGYTF
17,TRBV21-1,.,TRBJ1-6,once,TGTGCCAGCAGCAAAGATGGGCGACAGGGGGGTTTTTCACCCCTCCACTTT,CASSKDGRQGGFSPLHF
15,TRBV5-4,TRBD1,TRBJ2-3,.,TGTGCCAGCAGCCCGGACAGGGGGTTCACAGATACGCAGTATTTT,CASSPDRGFTDTQYF
16,TRBV12-5,.,TRBJ1-1,.,TGTGCTAGTGGTACCCGCCTGGGGGGAGGCGACACTGAAGCTTTCTTT,CASGTRLGGGDTEAFF
15,TRBV19,.,TRBJ1-2,.,TGTGCCAGTAAGGAGTCTACCTCGATGAGGTATGGCTACACCTTC,CASKESTSMRYGYTF
15,TRBV5-6,.,TRBJ2-5,.,TGTGCCAGCAGCTTGGCCTCAGGACTTCAAGAGACCCAGTACTTC,CASSLASGLQETQYF
13,TRBV5-6,.,TRBJ2-1,.,TGTGCCAGCAGCTACACAGGATACAATGAGCAGTTCTTC,CASSYTGYNEQFF
14,TRBV7-9,.,TRBJ2-7,.,TGTGCCAGCAGCACGGGAAGGAGCTCCTACGAGCAGTACTTC,CASSTGRSSYEQYF
12,TRBV12-3/TRBV12-4,.,TRBJ1-1,.,TGTGCCAGCAGTTGGCGGGGAGACGAAGCTTTCTTT,CASSWRGDEAFF
15,TRBV3-1/TRBV3-2,.,TRBJ1-1,.,TGTGCCAGCAGCCAAGAGTTCAGGGGCAGGACTGAAGCTTTCTTT,CASSQEFRGRTEAFF
16,TRBV6-5,.,TRBJ2-7,.,TGTGCCAGCAGTTACTCTATGGAGGTCACACCCTACGAGCAGTACTTC,CASSYSMEVTPYEQYF
15,TRBV2,.,TRBJ1-4,.,TGTGCCAGCAGCGATCCGGCAGGGGCGGATGAAAAACTGTTTTTT,CASSDPAGADEKLFF
12,TRBV29-1,TRBD1,TRBJ2-4,.,TGCAGCGTTGATCCAGGGGGAAACATTCAGTACTTC,CSVDPGGNIQYF
15,TRBV27,TRBD1,TRBJ2-7,.,TGTGCCAGCAGTTTACAAGGGACAGGGAACTACGAGCAGTACTTC,CASSLQGTGNYEQYF
16,TRBV19,.,TRBJ2-2,once,TGTGCCAGTAGGGGTTCGGGGGGCGCCAAGGCAGGGGAGCTGTTTTTT,CASRGSGGAKAGELFF
15,TRBV5-1,TRBD1,TRBJ1-4,.,TGCGCCAGCAGCGCAGGGACAGCCGCTAATGAAAAACTGTTTTTT,CASSAGTAANEKLFF
14,TRBV5-1,TRBD2,TRBJ2-3,.,TGCGCCAGCAGCTTGGTAGCGGGGGCGGATACGCAGTATTTT,CASSLVAGADTQYF
16,TRBV24-1,TRBD1,TRBJ1-5,.,TGTGCCACCAGACCAATCCGGGACAGTACCGATCAGCCCCAGCATTTT,CATRPIRDSTDQPQHF
14,TRBV6-2/TRBV6-3,.,TRBJ1-2,.,TGTGCCAGCAGTTACTCGGACACGTTCTATGGCTACACCTTC,CASSYSDTFYGYTF
15,TRBV7-9,.,TRBJ2-1,.,TGTGCCAGCAGCTTAGATGGAGGTTCCTACAATGAGCAGTTCTTC,CASSLDGGSYNEQFF
13,TRBV12-3/TRBV12-4,.,TRBJ1-1,.,TGTGCCAGCAGCCGACCCGAGGGCACTGAAGCTTTCTTT,CASSRPEGTEAFF
15,TRBV6-5,TRBD1,TRBJ1-2,.,TGTGCCAGCAGTTCCGGAGGACAGGGGAACTATGGCTACACCTTC,CASSSGGQGNYGYTF
13,TRBV10-3,.,TRBJ1-2,.,TGTGCCATCAGTCTACAGGGTCCGTATGGCTACACCTTC,CAISLQGPYGYTF
15,TRBV11-2,TRBD1,TRBJ2-1,.,TGTGCCAGCAGCAAGGGACAGTCCGTCTACAATGAGCAGTTCTTC,CASSKGQSVYNEQFF
15,TRBV6-6,.,TRBJ1-5,.,TGTGCCAGCAGTTACGCGGGGGCACACATCCAGCCCCAGCATTTT,CASSYAGAHIQPQHF
15,TRBV9,.,TRBJ1-6,.,TGTGCCAGCAGCGCTGACGACCTGGGGGGTTCACCCCTCCACTTT,CASSADDLGGSPLHF
15,TRBV7-9,TRBD1,TRBJ1-1,.,TGTGCCAGCAGCGGCGGACAGGGTTTGAACACTGAAGCTTTCTTT,CASSGGQGLNTEAFF
14,TRBV11-3,.,TRBJ1-2,.,TGTGCCAGCAGCCGAGACAGTGTTAACTATGGCTACACCTTC,CASSRDSVNYGYTF
16,TRBV11-2,TRBD2,TRBJ2-7,.,TGTGCCAGCAGCTTAGGCCTAGCGGGGATCACCTACGAGCAGTACTTC,CASSLGLAGITYEQYF
15,TRBV5-3,TRBD1,TRBJ2-7,many,TGTGCCAGAAGCTTTCCAAGACAGGGGGCTTACGAGCAGTACTTC,CARSFPRQGAYEQYF
14,TRBV5-1,.,TRBJ1-2,once,TGCGCCAGCAGCCTCGGGAACGCTAACTATGGCTACACCTTC,CASSLGNANYGYTF
17,TRBV10-3,TRBD1,TRBJ1-2,.,TGTGCCATCAGTACTGGACGGGGGACTCAGGGGGACTATGGCTACACCTTC,CAISTGRGTQGDYGYTF
13,TRBV30,TRBD2,TRBJ2-1,.,TGTGCCTGCGCCGGGACTAGGCCTAGTGAGCAGTTCTTC,CACAGTRPSEQFF
16,TRBV5-4,TRBD1,TRBJ1-1,.,TGTGCCAGCAGCCTGGGATCGACAGGGGTGTATACTGAAGCTTTCTTT,CASSLGSTGVYTEAFF
15,TRBV3-1/TRBV3-2,TRBD1,TRBJ2-3,.,TGTGCCAGCAGCCAATTCAGGGGGAGTACAGATACGCAGTATTTT,CASSQFRGSTDTQYF
13,TRBV12-3/TRBV12-4,.,TRBJ1-2,.,TGTGCCAGCAGCCCTGGACCAACGGGAGGCTACACCTTC,CASSPGPTGGYTF
15,TRBV6-5,TRBD2,TRBJ2-3,.,TGTGCCAGCAGTAACCCTAGCGGAACCACAGATACGCAGTATTTT,CASSNPSGTTDTQYF
15,TRBV11-3,.,TRBJ2-3,.,TGTGCCAGCAGCTTAGCAGGGGGGAGCACAGATACGCAGTATTTT,CASSLAGGSTDTQYF
18,TRBV7-7,TRBD2,TRBJ2-3,.,TGTGCTAGCAGCCCAGGAAGGACTAGCGGGGGCGTCACAGATACGCAGTATTTT,CASSPGRTSGGVTDTQYF
15,TRBV18,TRBD1,TRBJ1-2,.,TGTGCCAGCTCAGAGACAGGGAAGGTATACTATGGCTACACCTTC,CASSETGKVYYGYTF
15,TRBV3-1/TRBV3-2,.,TRBJ2-1,few,TGTGCCAGCAGCCGGGACACAGCCTCCTACAATGAGCAGTTCTTC,CASSRDTASYNEQFF
14,TRBV18,.,TRBJ2-7,.,TGTGCCAGCTCACCACCGGCGGGGAACTACGAGCAGTACTTC,CASSPPAGNYEQYF
13,TRBV10-1,.,TRBJ2-2,few,TGCGCCAGCAGTGAGATCGACACCGGGGAGCTGTTTTTT,CASSEIDTGELFF
15,TRBV7-2,TRBD1,TRBJ1-6,.,TGTGCCAGCAGCTGGGGACAGGGGGCGTCAGGGGTCCTCCACTTT,CASSWGQGASGVLHF
15,TRBV9,TRBD1,TRBJ2-1,.,TGTGCCAGCAGCGTAGGACAGGGCTCCTACAATGAGCAGTTCTTC,CASSVGQGSYNEQFF